A selection of T cell receptor beta chains follows, all from one sample in a study of blood T cell repertoires in COVID-19. Assay used: immunoSEQ multiplex PCR; TCRdb lists only in-frame clones, some missing. The sample lists under 60,000 clones, around 79% occurring once. Material for sequencing was peripheral blood. The source is a human donor with active or convalescent COVID-19. The donor label of this sample is uncertain. Both conserved end residues are part of each CDR3. D genes are given only for firm matches. For some rows the clone size is stated as once, few or many, or as a class when expanded; others skip it.

j_call | clone_size | v_call | d_call | cdr3_aa | cdr3_nt
TRBJ2-7 | NA | TRBV2 | TRBD2 | CASSEMGTREYF | TGTGCCAGCAGTGAAATGGGGACTAGGGAGTACTTC
TRBJ2-7 | NA | TRBV9 | NA | CASSPGRDEQYF | TGTGCCAGCAGCCCGGGTCGGGACGAGCAGTACTTC
TRBJ1-1 | NA | TRBV9 | NA | CASSVDFRGEAFF | TGTGCCAGCAGCGTAGATTTTCGGGGTGAGGCTTTCTTT
TRBJ2-7 | NA | TRBV29-1 | TRBD2 | CSVDGRSGTSGIEQYF | TGCAGCGTTGATGGACGGTCCGGGACTAGCGGGATCGAGCAGTACTTC
TRBJ2-5 | NA | TRBV10-3 | TRBD2 | CAISPGLAGGETQYF | TGTGCCATCAGTCCTGGACTAGCGGGAGGTGAGACCCAGTACTTC
TRBJ1-2 | NA | TRBV7-8 | NA | CASSLVRGYGYTF | TGTGCCAGCAGCTTAGTGCGGGGCTATGGCTACACCTTC
TRBJ2-1 | NA | TRBV7-3 | NA | CASSLHGSIYEQFF | TGTGCCAGCAGCTTACACGGGAGTATCTATGAGCAGTTCTTC
TRBJ2-7 | NA | TRBV4-1 | NA | CASSQDREQYF | TGCGCCAGCAGCCAAGACAGGGAGCAGTACTTC
TRBJ2-5 | NA | TRBV29-1 | NA | CSVYSDGGETQYF | TGCAGCGTTTACTCGGACGGAGGAGAGACCCAGTACTTC
TRBJ1-5 | NA | TRBV27 | NA | CASSLWQGSQPQHF | TGTGCCAGCAGTTTATGGCAGGGGAGTCAGCCCCAGCATTTT
TRBJ2-2 | NA | TRBV3-1/TRBV3-2 | NA | CASYRQESNTGELFF | TGTGCCAGTTACAGACAGGAGTCAAACACCGGGGAGCTGTTTTTT
TRBJ2-3 | NA | TRBV9 | TRBD2 | CASSPGGGRDTQYF | TGTGCCAGCAGCCCTGGGGGAGGGCGGGATACGCAGTATTTT
TRBJ2-7 | NA | TRBV2 | TRBD1 | CASNFFRDSYEQYF | TGTGCCAGCAACTTCTTCCGGGACAGTTACGAGCAGTACTTC
TRBJ1-5 | NA | TRBV24-1 | NA | CATSTLNAREPQHF | TGTGCCACCAGTACTCTGAACGCGAGGGAGCCCCAGCATTTT
TRBJ1-5 | few | TRBV28 | NA | CASSLVGEPQHF | TGTGCCAGCAGCCTAGTAGGGGAGCCCCAGCATTTT
TRBJ2-2 | NA | TRBV10-3 | TRBD2 | CAISESSGRSRTGELFF | TGTGCCATCAGTGAAAGTAGCGGGAGGTCTCGGACCGGGGAGCTGTTTTTT
TRBJ1-2 | once | TRBV5-6 | NA | CASSEGGNYGYTF | TGTGCCAGCAGCGAGGGTGGGAACTATGGCTACACCTTC
TRBJ2-2 | NA | TRBV7-6 | TRBD1 | CASSLRPSGQGVIGVSGELFF | TGTGCCAGCAGCTTACGACCCTCGGGACAGGGGGTTATTGGTGTATCCGGGGAGCTGTTTTTT
TRBJ2-5 | NA | TRBV16 | TRBD2 | CASSQSLPPSGKKTQYF | TGTGCCAGCAGCCAATCGCTCCCCCCTAGCGGGAAAAAGACCCAGTACTTC
TRBJ2-3 | NA | TRBV4-2 | TRBD2 | CASSQDDRTSATDTQYF | TGTGCCAGCAGCCAAGATGACAGGACTAGCGCCACAGATACGCAGTATTTT
TRBJ2-7 | NA | TRBV20-1 | TRBD2 | CSASTSGAYEQYF | TGCAGTGCTAGTACTAGCGGGGCCTACGAGCAGTACTTC
TRBJ2-5 | NA | TRBV7-3 | TRBD2 | CASSLNGGEGRETQYF | TGTGCCAGCAGCTTAAACGGTGGGGAGGGTAGGGAGACCCAGTACTTC
TRBJ1-4 | NA | TRBV28 | TRBD1 | CASRQQGAGEKLFF | TGTGCCAGCAGACAACAGGGGGCAGGTGAAAAACTGTTTTTT
TRBJ1-1 | NA | TRBV5-4 | TRBD1 | CASSVPGQGTEAFF | TGTGCCAGCAGCGTGCCGGGACAGGGGACTGAAGCTTTCTTT
TRBJ2-7 | NA | TRBV10-1 | NA | CASSESQAKGEQYF | TGCGCCAGCAGTGAGTCCCAGGCGAAGGGGGAGCAGTACTTC
TRBJ2-7 | NA | TRBV19 | TRBD2 | CASSRLAGSVEQYF | TGTGCCAGTAGTAGGTTAGCGGGCTCTGTGGAGCAGTACTTC
TRBJ2-4 | NA | TRBV29-1 | NA | CSVLDKGKNIQYF | TGCAGCGTTCTTGACAAGGGGAAAAACATTCAGTACTTC
TRBJ2-1 | once | TRBV7-9 | TRBD2 | CASSLASGRAPYNEQFF | TGTGCCAGCAGCTTAGCGTCCGGGAGGGCTCCCTACAATGAGCAGTTCTTC
TRBJ2-3 | NA | TRBV20-1 | NA | CSAEADTQYF | TGCAGTGCAGAGGCAGATACGCAGTATTTT
TRBJ2-1 | NA | TRBV27 | TRBD2 | CASSWPGGNEQFF | TGTGCCAGCAGTTGGCCGGGAGGCAATGAGCAGTTCTTC
TRBJ2-1 | few | TRBV28 | TRBD2 | CASSPPAGAFVNEQFF | TGTGCCAGCAGTCCACCCGCGGGAGCCTTCGTGAATGAGCAGTTCTTC
TRBJ1-1 | NA | TRBV23-1 | NA | CASSQSEGKNTEAFF | TGCGCCAGCAGTCAATCGGAGGGCAAGAACACTGAAGCTTTCTTT
TRBJ2-1 | NA | TRBV30 | NA | CAWKRPGSYNEQFF | TGTGCCTGGAAACGACCGGGCTCCTACAATGAGCAGTTCTTC
TRBJ2-3 | NA | TRBV5-1 | NA | CASSLLATETDTQYF | TGCGCCAGCAGCTTGCTAGCGACCGAGACAGATACGCAGTATTTT
TRBJ1-4 | NA | TRBV18 | NA | CASSPGATNEKLFF | TGTGCCAGCTCACCAGGAGCAACTAATGAAAAACTGTTTTTT
TRBJ2-3 | NA | TRBV2 | TRBD1 | CASSVGQGAADTQYF | TGTGCCAGCAGTGTGGGACAGGGGGCGGCAGATACGCAGTATTTT
TRBJ2-3 | NA | TRBV19 | NA | CASSTGPGTQYF | TGTGCCAGTAGTACGGGTCCCGGCACGCAGTATTTT
TRBJ1-2 | NA | TRBV19 | TRBD1 | CASSINRGDGGYTF | TGTGCCAGTAGTATCAACAGGGGGGATGGTGGCTACACCTTC